Listed below are T cell receptor beta chains from one sample, sequenced in a study of blood T cell repertoires in COVID-19. Generated by immunoSEQ multiplex PCR, the TCRdb table keeps only in-frame clones and is missing some. The table has about 270,000 clones, 83% seen once. The sequenced sample was peripheral blood. The origin of the receptors is a woman in her forties or fifties who had recovered from COVID-19. Each CDR3 is given with its conserved first and last residue. D genes are given only for firm matches. Clone size appears in some rows only: once, few, many, or a class for an expanded clone.

16 | TRBJ2-3 | TRBD2 | TRBV4-2 | - | TGTGCCAGCAGCCAAGGGGCTAGCGGGGGGGCAGATACGCAGTATTTT | CASSQGASGGADTQYF
18 | TRBJ1-6 | TRBD1 | TRBV3-1/TRBV3-2 | - | TGTGCCAGCAGCCAAGTAGTGCGGGCAGGGGGTGGAAATTCACCCCTCCACTTT | CASSQVVRAGGGNSPLHF
13 | TRBJ1-2 | - | TRBV24-1 | - | TGTGCCACCAGTGATTTCCTTAACTATGGCTACACCTTC | CATSDFLNYGYTF
11 | TRBJ2-3 | - | TRBV11-2 | - | TGTGCCAGCAGCGGGCCTTTTACGCAGTATTTT | CASSGPFTQYF
14 | TRBJ2-7 | TRBD1 | TRBV28 | - | TGTGCCAGCGTTGGGACAGGGCACTCCTACGAGCAGTACTTC | CASVGTGHSYEQYF
17 | TRBJ2-1 | TRBD2 | TRBV4-1 | - | TGCGCCAGCAGCCAAGGGCCACTAGCGGGAGCCGACAATGAGCAGTTCTTC | CASSQGPLAGADNEQFF
15 | TRBJ2-2 | TRBD1 | TRBV28 | - | TGTGCCAGCAGAAATGACAGGGGCTACACCGGGGAGCTGTTTTTT | CASRNDRGYTGELFF
15 | TRBJ2-5 | - | TRBV7-2 | - | TGTGCCAGCAGCAGGCTGGGACTCCACCCCCAAGGCCAGTACTTC | CASSRLGLHPQGQYF
15 | TRBJ2-1 | - | TRBV9 | - | TGTGCCAGCAGCGTAGTGTCTGGAGAGTACAATGAGCAGTTCTTC | CASSVVSGEYNEQFF
12 | TRBJ2-1 | - | TRBV6-2/TRBV6-3 | - | TGTGCCAGCAGTCGACCCCAGGGGGAGCAGTTCTTC | CASSRPQGEQFF
14 | TRBJ2-1 | TRBD2 | TRBV30 | once | TGTGCCTGGACTAGCGGTATCTCCTACAATGAGCAGTTCTTC | CAWTSGISYNEQFF
14 | TRBJ1-1 | - | TRBV15 | - | TGTGCCACCAGCAGAGACAGGGGAGTCGCTGAAGCTTTCTTT | CATSRDRGVAEAFF
13 | TRBJ2-5 | - | TRBV7-9 | - | TGTGCCAGCGGCCGGACCGGAGGTGAGACCCAGTACTTC | CASGRTGGETQYF
14 | TRBJ1-4 | TRBD1 | TRBV5-1 | - | TGCGCCAGCAGCGCGCCAGGGGGCGATGAAAAACTGTTTTTT | CASSAPGGDEKLFF
15 | TRBJ2-3 | - | TRBV5-4 | - | TGTGCCAGCAGCTTGTCACTCTCTAGCACAGATACGCAGTATTTT | CASSLSLSSTDTQYF
13 | TRBJ2-1 | - | TRBV28 | - | TGTGCCAGCAACCGGGACGGGGAGGATGAGCAGTTCTTC | CASNRDGEDEQFF
15 | TRBJ2-3 | TRBD1 | TRBV9 | - | TGTGCCAGCAGCGTCGGACAGGGGAGCTCAGATACGCAGTATTTT | CASSVGQGSSDTQYF
16 | TRBJ1-4 | TRBD1 | TRBV4-3 | - | TGCGCCAGCAGCCAAGATTTAGGGACAGGGGGTGAAAAACTGTTTTTT | CASSQDLGTGGEKLFF
13 | TRBJ1-5 | - | TRBV15 | - | TGTGCCACCAGCAGAGGGGGCGGCCAGCCCCAGCATTTT | CATSRGGGQPQHF
12 | TRBJ2-5 | - | TRBV3-1/TRBV3-2 | once | TGTGCCAGCAGCCAATCCGTGGAGACCCAGTACTTC | CASSQSVETQYF
14 | TRBJ2-5 | - | TRBV7-9 | - | TGTGCCAGCAGCTTAGAAACAGGGAAAGAGACCCAGTACTTC | CASSLETGKETQYF